These 27 T cell receptor beta chains came from one sample sequenced in a study of sequential checkpoint blockade in melanoma. As for treatment: randomized to nivolumab then ipilimumab (arm A) or the reverse (arm B). Profiling relied on immunoSEQ multiplex PCR, and the TCRdb table lists in-frame clones only, not all of them. The table records about 12,000 clones, roughly 72% of them present only once. Sequenced here: CD8+ T cells sorted from blood (inferred from file names), sampled from a patient given nivolumab and ipilimumab in sequence. Receptor source: a human donor with melanoma.

The chain couples TRBV27 to TRBJ2-1; the match to TRBD2 covers 12 bases. This CDR3 spans 16 amino acids. Germline lookup yields CDR1 MNHEY and CDR2 SMNVEV (reference sequence). With V trimmed by 0 bases and J by 7 bases, 4 bases remained unmatched. The CDR3 sequence is CASSLSTSGSRNEQFF. CDR3 nucleotide sequence: TGTGCCAGCAGTTTATCGACTAGCGGGAGTAGGAATGAGCAGTTCTTC.

V usage is TRBV13 and J usage is TRBJ2-7; 11 bases map to TRBD2. The CDR3 totals 15 residues. The germline CDR1 and CDR2 sequences are PRHDT and FYEKMQ (reference sequence). Trimming took 6 bases from V and 3 from J; bases not matched to a gene: 7. CDR3 residues: CASSYGTSGHYEQYF. The CDR3 DNA is TGTGCCAGCAGTTACGGGACTAGCGGACACTACGAGCAGTACTTC.

V and J are TRBV19 and TRBJ1-1; TRBD1 matches 8 bases. The CDR3 runs 13 residues. The trim removed 9 bases at V and 3 bases at J, leaving 6 bases unmatched. Germline V gene sequence: CDR1 LNHDA, CDR2 SQIVND (reference sequence). CDR3 sequence reads: CASLQGAYTEAFF. CDR3 sequence (DNA): TGTGCCAGCCTTCAGGGGGCTTACACTGAAGCTTTCTTT. Combining the CDR3 with reference TRBV19 and TRBJ1-1 gives the whole variable domain DGGITQSPKYLFRKEGQNVTLSCEQNLNHDAMYWYRQDPGQGLRLIYYSQIVNDFQKGDIAEGYSVSREKKESFPLTVTSAQKNPTAFYLCASLQGAYTEAFFGQGTRLTVV.

The V gene is TRBV27, the J gene TRBJ1-1; D remains ambiguous. V lost 6 bases, J lost 2 bases, and 19 bases lay in between. Germline V lookup: CDR1 MNHEY, CDR2 SMNVEV (reference sequence). The length of the CDR3 is 16 residues. The CDR3 loop reads CASSPLISERNTEAFF. CDR3 DNA: TGTGCCAGCAGCCCCTTAATAAGTGAGAGAAACACTGAAGCTTTCTTT.

This clone has more than one count but fewer than ten. The gene calls are TRBV5-6 and TRBJ1-1; no reliable D call. The V end lost 0 bases, the J end lost 5 bases, and 11 bases lay between the germline ends. From germline, CDR1 is SGHDT and CDR2 YYEEEE. The CDR3 consists of 14 residues. The CDR3: CASSLDGIETEAFF. CDR3 bases: TGTGCCAGCAGCTTGGACGGGATTGAGACTGAAGCTTTCTTT. The full variable domain, its missing parts supplied by reference TRBV5-6 and TRBJ1-1, is DAGVTQSPTHLIKTRGQQVTLRCSPKSGHDTVSWYQQALGQGPQFIFQYYEEEERQRGNFPDRFSGHQFPNYSSELNVNALLLGDSALYLCASSLDGIETEAFFGQGTRLTVV.

The chain is built from TRBV29-1 and TRBJ1-1; D remains ambiguous. Trimming cost V 3 bases and J 2 bases, with 7 bases left between them. Germline V gene data show CDR1 as SQVTM and CDR2 as ANQGSEA. The CDR3 is made up of 12 amino acids. Written as DNA, the CDR3 is TGCAGCGTTGATTTGGCCAACACTGAAGCTTTCTTT. This translates into CSVDLANTEAFF.

The J gene is TRBJ2-6, the V gene TRBV9; no reliable D call. CDR1 and CDR2 from the germline V gene are SGDLS and YYNGEE. V lost 7 bases to trimming and J lost 5 bases, with 22 bases between them. This CDR3 spans 17 amino acids. The CDR3 DNA is TGTGCCAGCGTCGTCGGGTACTCAAAAAGTCGGGCCAACGTCCTGACTTTC. Translation: CASVVGYSKSRANVLTF.

This rearrangement joins TRBV7-2 to TRBJ2-1; D perhaps matches TRBD1 (6 bases). V was cut by 8 bases and J by 7 bases, with 9 bases left in between. CDR1 is SGHTA and CDR2 is FQGNSA in the germline V gene. CDR3 length equals 11 residues. The CDR3 nucleotides are TGTGCCAGCGGCAGGGGTAATGAGCAGTTCTTC. Amino acids: CASGRGNEQFF.

The rearrangement uses TRBV2 and TRBJ1-5, with TRBD1 matching 9 bases. The CDR3 loop spans 17 amino acids. J gave up 0 bases and V 5 bases, and 8 bases lay outside the gene matches. Germline V CDR1 and CDR2: SNHLY, FYNNEI. CDR3 DNA: TGTGCCAGCAGTCTTCTAAGGACAGGGGTTAGCAATCAGCCCCAGCATTTT. Translated: CASSLLRTGVSNQPQHF.

This rearrangement joins TRBV11-2 to TRBJ2-7; 9 nucleotides align to TRBD2. This CDR3 has 15 residues. V shed 3 bases, J shed 6 bases, and the junction held 9 bases outside the gene matches. Germline-derived CDR1 and CDR2 are SGHAT and FQNNGV. In nucleotides, the CDR3 is TGTGCCAGCAGCTTCAGCGGGAGGCGGTTGTTCGAGCAGTACTTC. Protein sequence: CASSFSGRRLFEQYF.

J is TRBJ2-4 and V is TRBV18; D is possibly TRBD2 (5 bases). CDR3 length: 17 amino acids. Per germline, CDR1 KGHSH and CDR2 LQKENI. Trimming pared 3 bases from V and 4 bases from J, leaving 19 bases between. The CDR3, as DNA: TGTGCCAGCTCACCCCGGGGTAGCGAGCCACATAAAAACATTCAGTACTTC. Translation gives CASSPRGSEPHKNIQYF.

This chain links TRBV4-1 with TRBJ1-1, with D uncertain. V dropped 0 bases and J dropped 1 base, with 12 bases sitting between them. The CDR3 has 16 amino acids. Looked up from germline, CDR1 is MGHRA and CDR2 is YSYEKL. The CDR3 protein is CASSQDQVKTNTEAFF. The CDR3 coding sequence is TGCGCCAGCAGCCAAGATCAGGTGAAAACGAACACTGAAGCTTTCTTT.

The chain links TRBV7-9 to TRBJ2-5, with 7 bases identical to TRBD1. CDR1 and CDR2 from the germline V gene are SEHNR and FQNEAQ (reference sequence). The ends lost 1 base at V and 4 bases at J; junction bases unmatched: 3. This CDR3 comprises 14 residues. CDR3 sequence reads: CASSLEPGGETQYF. As DNA, the CDR3 is TGTGCCAGCAGCTTAGAGCCAGGGGGAGAGACCCAGTACTTC.

The V and J genes are TRBV29-1 and TRBJ1-1; the D is unclear. The germline gives CDR1 SQVTM, CDR2 ANQGSEA. The V end was cut by 1 base, the J end by 0 bases, with 6 bases between. There are 13 residues in the CDR3. The CDR3 DNA follows: TGCAGCGTTGAAGGGCCTCTGAACACTGAAGCTTTCTTT. It yields the protein CSVEGPLNTEAFF. The variable domain in full, with the rest retrieved from reference TRBV29-1 and TRBJ1-1, is SAVISQKPSRDICQRGTSLTIQCQVDSQVTMMFWYRQQPGQSLTLIATANQGSEATYESGFVIDKFPISRPNLTFSTLTVSNMSPEDSSIYLCSVEGPLNTEAFFGQGTRLTVV.

A note on this clone: Other DNA sequences in this sample translate to the same CDR3. V and J are TRBV4-1 and TRBJ2-3; TRBD2 agrees at 10 bases. Trimming took 6 bases from V and 3 from J; bases not matched to a gene: 6. Germline CDR1 and CDR2: MGHRA and YSYEKL. The CDR3 consists of 15 residues. The CDR3 DNA is TGCGCCAGCAGTTTTTCTAGCGGGAGTACAGATACGCAGTATTTT. Translated, it gives CASSFSSGSTDTQYF.

The rearrangement links TRBV11-2 to TRBJ1-2, with a weak D call TRBD1 (6 bases). Germline V gives CDR1 SGHAT, CDR2 FQNNGV. V gave up 5 bases and J gave up 2 bases, with 21 bases separating them. The CDR3 covers 17 residues. This CDR3 reads CASSQIGEGQLNYGYTF. The CDR3, as DNA: TGTGCCAGCAGCCAGATAGGGGAGGGACAATTAAACTATGGCTACACCTTC. The full variable domain, rest sourced from reference TRBV11-2 and TRBJ1-2, is EAGVAQSPRYKIIEKRQSVAFWCNPISGHATLYWYQQILGQGPKLLIQFQNNGVVDDSQLPKDRFSAERLKGVDSTLKIQPAKLEDSAVYLCASSQIGEGQLNYGYTFGSGTRLTVV.

V is TRBV5-6 and J is TRBJ2-6; 8 bases line up with TRBD1. This CDR3 is built from 17 residues. The V segment lost 0 bases and the J segment 1 base; nucleotides outside the gene matches: 3. The germline V gene encodes CDR1 SGHDT and CDR2 YYEEEE. DNA of the CDR3: TGTGCCAGCAGCTTGGGGACAGGGTTATCTGGGGCCAACGTCCTGACTTTC. Encoded protein: CASSLGTGLSGANVLTF.

The CDR3 DNA is TGTGCCAGCAGCTTATCGGGGGACTCCTACGAGCAGTACTTC. This sequence encodes CASSLSGDSYEQYF. This chain connects TRBV7-6 to TRBJ2-7; possible D gene TRBD2, 6 bases. The V gene's germline CDR1 is SGHVS and CDR2 FNYEAQ. The CDR3 runs to 14 residues. V was clipped by 2 bases and J by 0 bases, with 8 bases between them. Looking up the rest from reference TRBV7-6 and TRBJ2-7 gives the full variable domain: GAGVSQSPRYKVTKRGQDVALRCDPISGHVSLYWYRQALGQGPEFLTYFNYEAQQDKSGLPNDRFSAERPEGSISTLTIQRTEQRDSAMYRCASSLSGDSYEQYFGPGTRLTVT.

J is TRBJ2-1 and V is TRBV7-9, with TRBD1 matching over 7 bases. CDR3 size: 15 residues. The V segment lost 0 bases and the J segment 6 bases; nucleotides outside the gene matches: 5. Germline-derived CDR1 and CDR2 are SEHNR and FQNEAQ (reference sequence). CDR3 residues: CASSLAGAGGNEQFF. The CDR3 DNA is TGTGCCAGCAGCTTAGCCGGCGCAGGGGGCAATGAGCAGTTCTTC.

This clone has a handful of counts. The chain combines TRBV5-1 with TRBJ2-7, with unresolved D. V was cut by 0 bases and J by 9 bases, with 10 bases left in between. Germline-derived CDR1 and CDR2 are SGHRS and YFSETQ. The CDR3 runs to 12 residues. This chain's CDR3 is CASSLVWNRQYF. The CDR3 nucleotides are TGCGCCAGCAGCTTGGTTTGGAACAGGCAGTACTTC. The full variable domain, completed using reference TRBV5-1 and TRBJ2-7, is KAGVTQTPRYLIKTRGQQVTLSCSPISGHRSVSWYQQTPGQGLQFLFEYFSETQRNKGNFPGRFSGRQFSNSRSEMNVSTLELGDSALYLCASSLVWNRQYFGPGTRLTVT.

In regard to this clone: Other DNA sequences in the same sample also yield this CDR3. CDR3 nucleotides: TGTGCCAGCTCACCCACGACCGGGACAGCATACAATGAGCAGTTCTTC. As protein: CASSPTTGTAYNEQFF. The rearrangement joins TRBV18 to TRBJ2-1; TRBD1 agrees at 7 bases. CDR3 length: 16 residues. Germline loops: CDR1 KGHSH, CDR2 LQKENI. The ends lost 3 bases at V and 4 bases at J; junction bases unmatched: 9.

Only a few counts were recorded for this clone. The chain carries TRBV2 and TRBJ2-3, with a tentative D call TRBD1 (5 bases). V lost 7 bases, J lost 6 bases, and 14 bases lay in between. The CDR3 runs 13 residues. The germline CDR1 and CDR2 sequences are SNHLY and FYNNEI. The CDR3 protein is CASTRQKKDTQYF. Written as DNA, the CDR3 is TGTGCCAGCACTCGACAGAAAAAGGATACGCAGTATTTT. Complete variable domain (other parts from reference TRBV2 and TRBJ2-3): EPEVTQTPSHQVTQMGQEVILRCVPISNHLYFYWYRQILGQKVEFLVSFYNNEISEKSEIFDDQFSVERPDGSNFTLKIRSTKLEDSAMYFCASTRQKKDTQYFGPGTRLTVL.

The V and J genes are TRBV7-2 and TRBJ1-1; D gene uncertain. V was cut by 1 base and J by 2 bases, with 11 bases left in between. CDR3 length equals 15 residues. In germline, CDR1 is SGHTA, CDR2 FQGNSA. Here the CDR3 reads CASSLGAQVNTEAFF. CDR3 in DNA: TGTGCCAGCAGCTTAGGGGCGCAGGTAAACACTGAAGCTTTCTTT.

This clone was counted only a few times. The chain links TRBV14 to TRBJ1-1; 8 bases map to TRBD1. The CDR3 is made up of 16 amino acids. Germline-derived CDR1 and CDR2 are SGHDN and FVKESK. The ends lost 0 bases at V and 3 bases at J; junction bases unmatched: 6. This CDR3 is CASSQDLGTGHTEAFF. CDR3 DNA sequence: TGTGCCAGCAGCCAAGACCTCGGGACAGGCCACACTGAAGCTTTCTTT.

V and J are TRBV7-9 and TRBJ1-4, with D unresolved. The CDR3 runs 15 residues. CDR1 and CDR2 from the germline V gene are SEHNR and FQNEAQ (reference sequence). V lost 4 bases, J lost 6 bases, and 15 bases lay in between. CDR3 sequence reads: CASSSKGLVYEKLFF. CDR3 DNA: TGTGCCAGCAGCTCTAAAGGACTGGTATATGAAAAACTGTTTTTT.

The chain combines TRBV6-6 with TRBJ1-5; tentatively, D is TRBD1 (6 bases). Trimming removed 5 bases from V and 5 bases from J, with 16 bases in between. Germline lookup yields CDR1 MNHNY and CDR2 SVGAGI (reference sequence). The CDR3 sequence is 15 residues long. The CDR3 DNA sequence: TGTGCCAGCAGTAAAACAGGGAAAGGGGATCAGCCCCAGCATTTT. Translating gives CASSKTGKGDQPQHF.

This clone was recorded once. V is TRBV5-1 and J is TRBJ1-1, with TRBD1 identical over 8 bases. J lost 4 bases, V lost 2 bases, and 4 bases had no gene match. Germline-derived CDR1 and CDR2 are SGHRS and YFSETQ. CDR3 length equals 14 residues. The CDR3, as DNA: TGCGCCAGCAGCTTATTGGACAGGGCCACTGAAGCTTTCTTT. This sequence encodes CASSLLDRATEAFF.